This T cell receptor beta chain originates from a study of beta chain features in type 1 diabetes. Turning to the study itself: Across the samples, roughly 98,000,000 sorted cells were examined in total. Overall study findings and caveats: The study notes PCR might favor shorter templates equally in patients and controls. In all four CD4+ subsets, TCRB CDR3 length was significantly, moderately reduced in type 1 diabetes.

Comments on this clone: Its antigen is unknown. Additional DNA sequences in this sample encode the identical CDR3.

The entirety of the isolated RNA underwent reverse transcription, so expressed TCRB transcripts were sequenced. TCRdb keeps only in-frame clones here, not all; method: immunoSEQ multiplex PCR. The sample consists of approximately 240,000 clones, 16% of them appearing once. The germline gives CDR1 SQVTM, CDR2 ANQGSEA. V shed 6 bases and J 4 bases; nucleotides not matched to a gene: 2. CDR3 length: 13 amino acids. Sorting with CD45RO/CCR7/CD25/CD127/CD95/CD27 yielded naive, central memory, regulatory and stem-like memory CD4+ cells. V and J are TRBV29-1 and TRBJ2-1; the match to TRBD2 covers 11 bases. Sequencing was done on a sample of naive CD4+ T cells from blood. The clonotype originates from a man aged 25-45 years with type 1 diabetes. The DNA of the CDR3 is TGCAGCGTCGGGACTAGCGGTTACAATGAGCAGTTCTTC. Amino acid sequence: CSVGTSGYNEQFF.